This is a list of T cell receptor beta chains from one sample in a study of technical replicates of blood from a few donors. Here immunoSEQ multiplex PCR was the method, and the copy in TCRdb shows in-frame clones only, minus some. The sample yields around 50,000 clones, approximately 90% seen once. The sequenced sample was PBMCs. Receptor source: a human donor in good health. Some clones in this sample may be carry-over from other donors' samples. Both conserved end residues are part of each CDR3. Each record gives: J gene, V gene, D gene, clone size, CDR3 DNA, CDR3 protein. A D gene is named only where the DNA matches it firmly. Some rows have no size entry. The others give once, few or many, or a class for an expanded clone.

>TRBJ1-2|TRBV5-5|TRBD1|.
TGTGCCAGCAGCTCTACGGACAGGGGGCCTAACTATGGCTACACCTTC
CASSSTDRGPNYGYTF
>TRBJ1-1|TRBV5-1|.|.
TGCGCCAGCAGCTTGGGCCGAAACCCAGGTTCAGCTTTCTTT
CASSLGRNPGSAFF
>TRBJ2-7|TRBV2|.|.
TGTGCCAGCAGTGCCGGGGGGCCCTACGAGCAGTACTTC
CASSAGGPYEQYF
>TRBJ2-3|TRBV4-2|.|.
TGTGCCAGCAGCCAAACAGGGCAAGGTTCGGATACGCAGTATTTT
CASSQTGQGSDTQYF
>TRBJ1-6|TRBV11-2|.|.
TGTGCCAGCAGCTTTTACACTGGCGGTAATTCACCCCTCCACTTT
CASSFYTGGNSPLHF
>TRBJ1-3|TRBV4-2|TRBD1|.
TGTGCCAGCAGCACGCGACAGGGCCTCTCTGGAAACACCATATATTTT
CASSTRQGLSGNTIYF
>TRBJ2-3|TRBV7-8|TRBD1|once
TGTGCCAGCAGCATCAGCGGGACAGGGGCCGCAGGGACGCAGTATTTT
CASSISGTGAAGTQYF
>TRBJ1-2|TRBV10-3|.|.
TGTGCCATCAGTGAGTCGGCGGGGCGCCGGATCTATGGCTACACCTTC
CAISESAGRRIYGYTF
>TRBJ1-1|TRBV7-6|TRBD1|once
TGTGCCAGCAGCCCATCGGGACAGATAAACACTGAAGCTTTCTTT
CASSPSGQINTEAFF
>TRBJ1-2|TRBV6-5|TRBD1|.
TGTGCCAGCAGTGCAGTTCAGGGGGATGGCTACACCTTC
CASSAVQGDGYTF
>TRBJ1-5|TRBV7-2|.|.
TGTGCCAGCAGCCTCCATACGGGACAGCCCCAGCATTTT
CASSLHTGQPQHF
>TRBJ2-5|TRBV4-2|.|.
TGTGCCAGCAGCCAAGGGGGGGTTGGTCAAGAGACCCAGTACTTC
CASSQGGVGQETQYF
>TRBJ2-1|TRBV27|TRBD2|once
TGTGCCAGCAGTTATGCCAGCGGGAGGTTCAATGAGCAGTTCTTC
CASSYASGRFNEQFF
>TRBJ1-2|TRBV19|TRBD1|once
TGTGCCAGTCGGGGACAGGGGGCTCTTGTGCATGGCTACACCTTC
CASRGQGALVHGYTF
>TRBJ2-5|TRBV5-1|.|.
TGCGCCAGCAGCTTTAGCTTCCAAGAGACCCAGTACTTC
CASSFSFQETQYF
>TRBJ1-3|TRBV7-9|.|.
TGTGCCAGCAGCTTAGTAACAGGGCGCTCTGGAAACACCATATATTTT
CASSLVTGRSGNTIYF
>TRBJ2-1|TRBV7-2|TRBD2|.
TGTGCCAGCAGCTTAGTGTCGGCGGGAGTTGGTGAGCAGTTCTTC
CASSLVSAGVGEQFF
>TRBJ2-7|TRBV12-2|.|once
TGTGCAAGTCGCGACCGGGACACCAGCTCCTACGAGCAGTACTTC
CASRDRDTSSYEQYF
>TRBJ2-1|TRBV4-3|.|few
TGCGCCAGCAGCCAAGTGAGTCAAGTTCCCTACAATGAGCAGTTCTTC
CASSQVSQVPYNEQFF
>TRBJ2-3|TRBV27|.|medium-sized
TGTGCCAGCAGTCCATACTTCCAGGGTCCAGATACGCAGTATTTT
CASSPYFQGPDTQYF
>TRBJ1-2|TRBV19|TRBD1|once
TGTGCCAGCGCGACAGGGGATTTCTATGGCTACACCTTC
CASATGDFYGYTF
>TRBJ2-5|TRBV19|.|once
TGTGCCAGTAGTATAGGGTTCGGGGGTCAAGAGACCCAGTACTTC
CASSIGFGGQETQYF
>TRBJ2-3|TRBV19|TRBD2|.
TGTGCCAGTAGTAATAGCGGGGACCGCACAGATACGCAGTATTTT
CASSNSGDRTDTQYF
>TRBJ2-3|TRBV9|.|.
TGTGCCAGCACGTACTCCGGACACAAAACAGATACGCAGTATTTT
CASTYSGHKTDTQYF
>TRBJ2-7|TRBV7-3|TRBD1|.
TGTGCCAGCAGCCCGTCCCGGGACAGGGGGCTTGAGCAGTACTTC
CASSPSRDRGLEQYF
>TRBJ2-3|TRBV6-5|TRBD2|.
TGTGCCAGCAGCATACCGGGACTAGCTTCTACGCAGTATTTT
CASSIPGLASTQYF
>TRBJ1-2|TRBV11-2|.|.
TGTGCCAGCAGCTTCAACAGGGTCGGCGGCTACACCTTC
CASSFNRVGGYTF
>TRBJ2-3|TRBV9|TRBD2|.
TGTGCCAGCAGCGTAGCCGGGACTAGCGGGAGCTGGTCAGATACGCAGTATTTT
CASSVAGTSGSWSDTQYF
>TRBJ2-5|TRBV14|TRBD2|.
TGTGCCAGCAGCCAAGTTCTAGGCGGGGGAGAGACCCAGTACTTC
CASSQVLGGGETQYF
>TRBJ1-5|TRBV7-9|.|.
TGTGCCAGCAGCTCATCGGACAGTACCAATCAGCCCCAGCATTTT
CASSSSDSTNQPQHF
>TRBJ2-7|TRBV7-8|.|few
TGTGCCAGCGATGACGGGTCCTACGAGCAGTACTTC
CASDDGSYEQYF
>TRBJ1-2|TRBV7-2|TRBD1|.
TGTGCCAGCAGCTTAGCGGGGACAGTCTCTAACTATGGCTACACCTTC
CASSLAGTVSNYGYTF
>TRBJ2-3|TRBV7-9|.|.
TGTGCCAGCAGCAAACAAGGGGTAGATACGCAGTATTTT
CASSKQGVDTQYF
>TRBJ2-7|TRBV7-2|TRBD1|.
TGTGCCAGCAGCTTGGGACAGGGGGCTTACGAGCAGTACTTC
CASSLGQGAYEQYF
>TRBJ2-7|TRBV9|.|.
TGTGCCAGCAGCGTATCTGGGCAGGGGGGCTACGAGCAGTACTTC
CASSVSGQGGYEQYF
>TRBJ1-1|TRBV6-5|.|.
TGTGCCAGCAGGGCAGGAGGGACTGAAGCTTTCTTT
CASRAGGTEAFF
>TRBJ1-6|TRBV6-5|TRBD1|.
TGTGCCAGCAGTTACTCTGGGACAGGGCTTTCACCCCTCCACTTT
CASSYSGTGLSPLHF
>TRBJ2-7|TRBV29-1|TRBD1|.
TGCAGCGCCGGACAGGCTACGAAAGAGCAGTACTTC
CSAGQATKEQYF
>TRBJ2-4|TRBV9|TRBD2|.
TGTGCCAGCAGCGCTTCGGGGGGGCAGCAGCACATTCAGTACTTC
CASSASGGQQHIQYF
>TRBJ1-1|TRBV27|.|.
TGTGCCAGCAGGTACGTGGGAGGCTTTGGTCGGGGCACTGAAGCTTTCTTT
CASRYVGGFGRGTEAFF
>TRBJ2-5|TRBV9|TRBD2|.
TGTGCCAGCAGCGTAATGGGTGAGGGAGGGGAGACCCAGTACTTC
CASSVMGEGGETQYF
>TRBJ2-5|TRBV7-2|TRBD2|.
TGTGCCAGCAGTCAGATGTTAGCGGGAGGATCAGAGACCCAGTACTTC
CASSQMLAGGSETQYF
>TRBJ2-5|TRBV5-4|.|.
TGTGCCAGCAGCCCGGACGTAGCGGTGACCCAGTACTTC
CASSPDVAVTQYF
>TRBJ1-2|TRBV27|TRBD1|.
TGTGCCAGCAGTAACAGGGGTAGCTATGGCTACACCTTC
CASSNRGSYGYTF
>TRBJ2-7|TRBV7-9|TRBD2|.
TGTGCCAGCAGCTTAGCACTAGCGGGAGGAGGTGTTGACGAGCAGTACTTC
CASSLALAGGGVDEQYF
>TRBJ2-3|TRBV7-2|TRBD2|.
TGTGCCAGCAGCGAAACGGGGGGACGTCCAGATACGCAGTATTTT
CASSETGGRPDTQYF
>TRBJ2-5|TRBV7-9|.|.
TGTGCCAGCAGCTTAATAACATACCAAGAGACCCAGTACTTC
CASSLITYQETQYF
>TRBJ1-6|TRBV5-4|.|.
TGTGCCAGCAGCTCGGGCTCGAGCGGATCTTCACCCCTCCACTTT
CASSSGSSGSSPLHF
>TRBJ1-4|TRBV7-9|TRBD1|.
TGTGCCAGCAGATTGGGGACAGGGACTGAAAAACTGTTTTTT
CASRLGTGTEKLFF